This section outlines one T cell receptor (beta chain) sequence together with its context. These data are taken from a study of T cell changes during pregnancy in multiple sclerosis. Assay: immunoSEQ multiplex PCR; the TCRdb copy retains only in-frame clones and omits some. Of tens of thousands of clones listed, over 80% are singletons. The trim removed 3 bases at V and 3 bases at J, leaving 3 bases unmatched. CDR1 and CDR2 (germline): LGHNA, YSLEER. This CDR3 is 15 amino acids long. The sequences come from CD8+ T cells from peripheral blood mononuclear cells, collected before pregnancy. V usage is TRBV4-3 and J usage is TRBJ2-1; 9 bases are shared with TRBD1. This TCR was recovered from a female donor with multiple sclerosis, enrolled in a pregnancy study. For the CDR3, the DNA is TGCGCCAGCAGCCACGGGACAGGGTTCTACAATGAGCAGTTCTTC. This codes for CASSHGTGFYNEQFF.